The rows below give T cell receptor beta chains drawn from one sample of a study of blood T cell repertoires in COVID-19. Sequencing used immunoSEQ multiplex PCR; TCRdb keeps in-frame clones, though not all of them. The sample lists fewer than 200,000 clones, around 90% occurring once. Material: PBMCs or T cells enriched from blood (not recorded which). Every receptor here comes from a woman under 30 who had recovered from COVID-19. The CDR3 runs from the conserved cysteine through the conserved F or W. The order of the fields is D gene, V gene, clone size, J gene, CDR3 DNA, CDR3 protein. D genes are given only for firm matches. Where a row states a size, it is once, few, many or the class of an expanded clone; other rows omit it.

TRBD1	TRBV6-5	.	TRBJ1-2	TGTGCCAGCAGAACGAGGGGGCTGGGCAACTATGGCTACACCTTC	CASRTRGLGNYGYTF
.	TRBV4-1	.	TRBJ2-7	TGCGCCAGCAGCCAAACTTATTCCCGGGACAACTCCTACGAGCAGTACTTC	CASSQTYSRDNSYEQYF
.	TRBV13	.	TRBJ2-2	TGTGCCAGCAGCTTAGATACACCAATGGGAGCCGGGGAGCTGTTTTTT	CASSLDTPMGAGELFF
TRBD2	TRBV5-1	.	TRBJ2-5	TGCGCCAGCAGCGGTACTAGCGGTATCCAAGAGACCCAGTACTTC	CASSGTSGIQETQYF
TRBD1	TRBV9	.	TRBJ1-1	TGTGCCAGCAGCGTTGCAGGGGGCGTCGACACTGAAGCTTTCTTT	CASSVAGGVDTEAFF
.	TRBV19	.	TRBJ2-7	TGTGCCAGTAGCCTGACACCTTGGGACGAGCAGTACTTC	CASSLTPWDEQYF
TRBD2	TRBV5-4	.	TRBJ2-5	TGTGCCAGCAGCTTGGGAGCGGGGGTCCCTTCAGAGACCCAGTACTTC	CASSLGAGVPSETQYF
.	TRBV14	.	TRBJ1-2	TGTGCCAGCAGCCAAGATCTTCGGGGTTTAGGCTATGGCTACACCTTC	CASSQDLRGLGYGYTF
.	TRBV5-1	.	TRBJ1-4	TGCGCCAGCAGCGGTGGGACTACCGCAACTAATGAAAAACTGTTTTTT	CASSGGTTATNEKLFF
TRBD2	TRBV9	.	TRBJ2-7	TGTGCCAGCAGCGTAGCCCCGGGAGGGCGGGAGCAGTACTTC	CASSVAPGGREQYF
TRBD1	TRBV3-1/TRBV3-2	.	TRBJ2-7	TGTGCCAGCAGCCATGACAGGGGGAAGAATAACGAGCAGTACTTC	CASSHDRGKNNEQYF
.	TRBV9	once	TRBJ2-1	TGTGCCAGCAGCCCGTCCGGTCAGGACTACAATGAGCAGTTCTTC	CASSPSGQDYNEQFF
TRBD1	TRBV7-9	.	TRBJ1-3	TGTGCCAGCAGCTTAGCACAGGGGCTCGGAAACACCATATATTTT	CASSLAQGLGNTIYF
TRBD1	TRBV5-1	.	TRBJ1-1	TGCGCCAGCAGCTTTCGGGAGGGACAGGGGACTGAAGCTTTCTTT	CASSFREGQGTEAFF
TRBD1	TRBV2	.	TRBJ1-2	TGTGCCAGCAGACAGAGGACAGGGGGGATCTATGGCTACACCTTC	CASRQRTGGIYGYTF
.	TRBV11-2	once	TRBJ2-7	TGTGCCAGCAGCTTATTGCTAGTATCCGAGCAGTACTTC	CASSLLLVSEQYF
TRBD1	TRBV5-1	.	TRBJ1-1	TGCGCCAGCTTTGGGGCCCCACAGGGGGCGCCGACTGAAGCTTTCTTT	CASFGAPQGAPTEAFF
.	TRBV6-5	.	TRBJ2-1	TGTGCCAGCAGTTACTCGAGGCTTTCTAGAGATACTGAGCAGTTCTTC	CASSYSRLSRDTEQFF
TRBD1	TRBV29-1	.	TRBJ2-5	TGCAGCGTTGAGGCCCCGGGACAGAAGAAAGAGACCCAGTACTTC	CSVEAPGQKKETQYF
TRBD2	TRBV28	once	TRBJ2-7	TGTGCCAGCAGTTTATCGACTAGCGGGAGCTACGAGCAGTACTTC	CASSLSTSGSYEQYF
.	TRBV11-2	.	TRBJ2-1	TGTGCCAGCAGCTTACTACCCCTCTCCTACAATGAGCAGTTCTTC	CASSLLPLSYNEQFF
.	TRBV5-1	.	TRBJ2-4	TGCGCCAGCAGCTTGTATTTGGAGGGAAACATTCAGTACTTC	CASSLYLEGNIQYF
TRBD2	TRBV4-1	.	TRBJ2-5	TGCGCCAGCAGCCAAGTCCAGCGGGGGGGCCTGCCTAATGAAGAGACCCAGTACTTC	CASSQVQRGGLPNEETQYF
TRBD1	TRBV27	.	TRBJ1-6	TGTGCCAGCAGTGGGGACAGGGTTTCACCCCTCCACTTT	CASSGDRVSPLHF
TRBD2	TRBV19	.	TRBJ2-7	TGTGCCAGTAATAGCGGGAGAGCTGACTACGAGCAGTACTTC	CASNSGRADYEQYF
.	TRBV10-3	.	TRBJ1-4	TGTGCCATCAGTGAGTCTCCGGGACTTAATGAAAAACTGTTTTTT	CAISESPGLNEKLFF
TRBD1	TRBV5-5	.	TRBJ2-6	TGTGCCAGCACAAGCAGGGGGTTTGGGGCCAACGTCCTGACTTTC	CASTSRGFGANVLTF
.	TRBV5-1	.	TRBJ1-1	TGCGCCAGCAGCTTGGGAGGGGGCACTGAAGCTTTCTTT	CASSLGGGTEAFF
.	TRBV11-2	.	TRBJ1-2	TGTGCCAGCAGCTTCGGTTTCTATGGCTACACCTTC	CASSFGFYGYTF
.	TRBV27	.	TRBJ2-7	TGTGCCAGCAGTTCCGGGAGAGTTTACGAGCAGTACTTC	CASSSGRVYEQYF
.	TRBV6-2/TRBV6-3	.	TRBJ2-1	TGTGCCAGCAGTTATCCCACAGGAGACTCCTACAATGAGCAGTTCTTC	CASSYPTGDSYNEQFF
.	TRBV19	.	TRBJ2-7	TGTGCCAGTAGTATTCAGGGTCTGAGCTACGAGCAGTACTTC	CASSIQGLSYEQYF
.	TRBV7-9	.	TRBJ2-5	TGTGCCAGCGGCGACGAGAGCGGGACCCAGTACTTC	CASGDESGTQYF
TRBD1	TRBV5-8	.	TRBJ2-7	TGTGCCAGCAGCCCACTGACAGGGTCTCCCTACGAGCAGTACTTC	CASSPLTGSPYEQYF
TRBD1	TRBV10-3	.	TRBJ2-7	TGTGCCATCAGTGAGGGACAGGGGAGCTCCTACGAGCAGTACTTC	CAISEGQGSSYEQYF
TRBD1	TRBV9	.	TRBJ1-5	TGTGCCAGCAGCACCGGGACAGGGGTTCAGCCCCAGCATTTT	CASSTGTGVQPQHF
TRBD2	TRBV5-1	.	TRBJ2-7	TGCGCCAGCAGCCGTGGGACTAGCGGTCTCCACGAGCAGTACTTC	CASSRGTSGLHEQYF
TRBD1	TRBV3-1/TRBV3-2	.	TRBJ2-5	TGTGCCAGCAGCCCAGGGGGCTTGATAGAGACCCAGTACTTC	CASSPGGLIETQYF
.	TRBV10-3	.	TRBJ2-7	TGTGCCATCAACAACGACAGAATTCCCTCCTACGAGCAGTACTTC	CAINNDRIPSYEQYF
.	TRBV6-6	.	TRBJ2-5	TGTGCCAGCAGTGTAACAGGGCCGCAAGAGACCCAGTACTTC	CASSVTGPQETQYF
.	TRBV4-1	.	TRBJ1-3	TGCGCCAGCAGCCAACTCCCCCGGTTACGCGGAAACACCATATATTTT	CASSQLPRLRGNTIYF
TRBD1	TRBV19	once	TRBJ1-1	TGTGCCAGTAGTAAGGGGTACACAGGGGAGGCTTTCTTT	CASSKGYTGEAFF
.	TRBV10-3	.	TRBJ1-3	TGTGCCATCGAGGACAGCTCTGGAAACACCATATATTTT	CAIEDSSGNTIYF
TRBD1	TRBV6-1	.	TRBJ2-7	TGTGCCAGCAGTGAACGGCCGGGACAGACCTACGAGCAGTACTTC	CASSERPGQTYEQYF
.	TRBV6-5	.	TRBJ1-2	TGTGCCAGCAGATCGACGGGTAACTATGGCTACACCTTC	CASRSTGNYGYTF
.	TRBV27	.	TRBJ2-7	TGTGCCAGCAGTTGGACGACGGGAGTTGGGGAGCAGTACTTC	CASSWTTGVGEQYF
.	TRBV5-1	once	TRBJ1-3	TGCGCCAGCAGCTTGATGGCGGGGCTATCTGGAAACACCATATATTTT	CASSLMAGLSGNTIYF
.	TRBV7-6	.	TRBJ1-3	TGTGCCAGCAGCAGCCCTTCACGTGGAAACACCATATATTTT	CASSSPSRGNTIYF
.	TRBV28	.	TRBJ1-2	TGTGCCAGCAGTTTAGGGGCAGTCTATGGCTACACCTTC	CASSLGAVYGYTF
.	TRBV19	.	TRBJ1-5	TGTGCCAGTATGAGGGGGAATCAGCCCCAGCATTTT	CASMRGNQPQHF
.	TRBV19	.	TRBJ1-2	TGTGCCAGTAGTACAGGGGACCACTATGGCTACACCTTC	CASSTGDHYGYTF
TRBD2	TRBV7-9	.	TRBJ2-1	TGTGCCAGCAGCCATTCACTAGCGGCATATGAGCAGTTCTTC	CASSHSLAAYEQFF
TRBD2	TRBV5-4	.	TRBJ2-3	TGTGCCAGCAGCTTGGAGACTAGCGGGGGACCGAATACAGATACGCAGTATTTT	CASSLETSGGPNTDTQYF
.	TRBV6-9	.	TRBJ1-2	TGTGCCAGCAGTTATGTTCGGGGGGGCCTCGACTATGGCTACACCTTC	CASSYVRGGLDYGYTF
.	TRBV2	.	TRBJ1-6	TGTGCCAGCAGACGTTCACTCGCGACAATTTTTACACCCCTCCACTTT	CASRRSLATIFTPLHF
.	TRBV28	.	TRBJ2-3	TGTGCCAGCAGTTTTGATAGCGCAGATACGCAGTATTTT	CASSFDSADTQYF
TRBD2	TRBV5-1	.	TRBJ2-7	TGCGCCAGCAGCTTGGGGGGTAGCGGGAGGCGGAACGAGCAGTACTTC	CASSLGGSGRRNEQYF
.	TRBV28	.	TRBJ1-2	TGTGCCAGCACCCCGACAGTACAGTATGGCTACACCTTC	CASTPTVQYGYTF